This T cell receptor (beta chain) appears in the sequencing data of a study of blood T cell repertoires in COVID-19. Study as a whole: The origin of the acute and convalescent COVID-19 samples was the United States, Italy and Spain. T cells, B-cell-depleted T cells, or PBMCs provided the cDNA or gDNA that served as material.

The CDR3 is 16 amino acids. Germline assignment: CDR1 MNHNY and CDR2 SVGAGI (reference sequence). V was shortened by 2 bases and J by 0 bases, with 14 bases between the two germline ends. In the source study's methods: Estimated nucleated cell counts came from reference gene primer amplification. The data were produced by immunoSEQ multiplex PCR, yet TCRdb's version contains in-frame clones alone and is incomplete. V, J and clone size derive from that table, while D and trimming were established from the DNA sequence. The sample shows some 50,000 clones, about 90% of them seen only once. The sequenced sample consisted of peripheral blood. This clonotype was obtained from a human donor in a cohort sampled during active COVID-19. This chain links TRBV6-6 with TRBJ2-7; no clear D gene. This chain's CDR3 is CASSYGSPTSSYEQYF. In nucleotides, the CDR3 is TGTGCCAGCAGTTACGGTAGCCCAACCAGCTCCTACGAGCAGTACTTC.